This T cell receptor (beta chain) is from a study of T cell responses to AZD1222 COVID-19 vaccine (dated by TCRdb to the early 2020s). Regarding the study in general: AZD1222 recipients with second doses at about 4 weeks or about 12 weeks were pooled, because spike-specific TCR depth and breadth did not differ between schedules. Trial participants were enrolled by age into 18-55, 56-69 and 70-plus year subgroups, with approximately 160, 26 and 62 TCR-sequenced participants respectively. A total of just over 230 trial participants underwent TCR sequencing, of whom roughly 210 had received two doses of AZD1222 and roughly 26 had received two doses of the MenACWY control vaccine.

A word on this clone: No cognate antigen has been identified for it. No quality values exist for individual bases; no much larger clone is one base distant.

The sample's time point label, in plain terms: baseline before first vaccination. Samples from vaccinated people were obtained from the UK trials COV001 and COV002, which included a single-blind randomized controlled phase 2/3 trial of AZD1222 (ChAdOx1 nCoV-19) in healthy adults. For TCRbeta chain sequencing, PBMC samples from trial participants were taken at day 0 and at day 28 after the second dose. The CDR3 regions of human TCRbeta chains were subjected to immunosequencing. As for how the authors treated the data: Repertoire TCRs were matched against a reference library of SARS-CoV-2-specific TCRs generated with the MIRA antigen-specificity platform. Breadth meant the fraction of unique TCRs that were SARS-CoV-2-associated, whereas depth meant the fraction of total T cells that were SARS-CoV-2-associated. Using the MIRA data, each spike-specific TCR was assigned both to the spike region to which the TCR was reactive and to a CD4 or CD8 class. Log10-transformed breadth and depth values were compared by one-way ANOVA with Sidak's multiple comparisons tests. Entries here come from immuneACCESS through TCRdb and include only in-frame sequences with V and J called. Some clones fail to appear in such tables; in the studies checked, an unresolved V gene covers under half of the shortfall, and the cause of the remainder is unknown. V, J and clone size were drawn from that table, and D and trimming were deduced from the DNA. Counted in this sample were about 130,000 clones; around 90% of them appeared once. The biggest ten clones account for 1.9% of the sample.

V was cut back by 1 base and J by 8 bases, leaving a gap of 11 bases between them. The CDR3 sequence holds 13 residues, the cysteine and phenylalanine included. Of all the DNA, just the CDR3 is kept, 39 bases in frame from base 1. CDR1 SNHLY and CDR2 FYNNEI are derived from the germline V gene. The research as a whole found: Vaccine-associated CD4 TCRs spanned the whole spike protein, with dominant responses in regions 160-218 and 743-854. Because no samples from the day 14 peak response were available, repertoires could be characterized only after the peak T cell response. Only five or six AZD1222 recipients were SARS-CoV-2 seropositive at baseline, limiting conclusions about previously exposed vaccinees. Epitopes outside the regions mutated in the B.1.351 and B.1.1.7 variants were reportedly recognized by nearly half of the unique spike-specific TCRs. Participants were mostly white British, with more females than males. The authors suggested clonal diversity may have been underestimated. Spike-specific TCR breadth and depth rose significantly after two AZD1222 doses compared with day 0 and with MenACWY recipients. The 56-69-year group was small, and its depth increase did not reach significance, likely because of low power.

This TCR was recovered from an adult in good health. The chain links TRBV2 with TRBJ1-1, with the D segment identity uncertain. The sample consisted of peripheral blood, taken on day 0 of AZD1222 vaccination. The encoded CDR3 is CASSEGVVGEAFF. The sequenced DNA is TGTGCCAGCAGTGAAGGGGTGGTAGGGGAAGCTTTCTTT. With the portions outside the CDR3 filled from the reference TRBV2 and TRBJ1-1 genes, the complete variable region becomes EPEVTQTPSHQVTQMGQEVILRCVPISNHLYFYWYRQILGQKVEFLVSFYNNEISEKSEIFDDQFSVERPDGSNFTLKIRSTKLEDSAMYFCASSEGVVGEAFFGQGTRLTVV.